These T cell receptor beta chains were read from a single sample in a study of blood T cell repertoires in COVID-19. Some clones are missing from TCRdb's copy, which holds only in-frame ones; the method was immunoSEQ multiplex PCR. This table has over 150,000 clones, roughly 88% appearing once. The sequencing input was peripheral blood. The receptors stem from a man aged 55 to 70 with COVID-19, enrolled during active disease. Both conserved end residues are part of each CDR3. The order of the fields is D gene, J gene, V gene, clone size, CDR3 DNA, CDR3 protein. A D gene is named only where the DNA matches it firmly. Only some rows state a clone size, as once, few, many or a class for expanded clones.

>TRBD2|TRBJ2-7|TRBV2|NA
TGTGCCAGCAGTGAACAGGCTAGCGGGAGCCACGAGCAGTACTTC
CASSEQASGSHEQYF
>TRBD2|TRBJ2-3|TRBV6-5|NA
TGTGCCAGCAGTTACGGCGGGGGGCTCACAGATACGCAGTATTTT
CASSYGGGLTDTQYF
>NA|TRBJ1-5|TRBV30|NA
TGTGCCTGGAGTGCGGGTCGAAATAGCAATCAGCCCCAGCATTTT
CAWSAGRNSNQPQHF
>NA|TRBJ1-1|TRBV12-3/TRBV12-4|few
TGTGCCAGCATTCTTAGACAGAACACTGAAGCTTTCTTT
CASILRQNTEAFF
>TRBD1|TRBJ1-6|TRBV7-6|NA
TGTGCCAGCAGCTCCGGACAGGGTCATAATTCACCCCTCCACTTT
CASSSGQGHNSPLHF
>NA|TRBJ1-5|TRBV12-2|NA
TGTGCAAGTCGCTTAGCGGGGACAGGGGGCCACCAGCCCCAGCATTTT
CASRLAGTGGHQPQHF
>NA|TRBJ1-4|TRBV19|NA
TGTGCCAGCAAGCCCCTCGACGGGGGGACTAATGAAAAACTGTTTTTT
CASKPLDGGTNEKLFF
>NA|TRBJ1-1|TRBV6-5|once
TGTGCCAGCAGCTACGGGGGGGTGAACACTGAAGCTTTCTTT
CASSYGGVNTEAFF
>NA|TRBJ1-1|TRBV10-3|NA
TGTGCCATCAGTGTTCAAGCCAACACTGAAGCTTTCTTT
CAISVQANTEAFF
>NA|TRBJ1-1|TRBV19|few
TGTGCCAGTAGTATACCGGCAGGCAGCACTGAAGCTTTCTTT
CASSIPAGSTEAFF
>NA|TRBJ1-3|TRBV6-5|few
TGTGCCAGCAGGTCCGCTGGCGGTCCTGGAAACACCATATATTTT
CASRSAGGPGNTIYF
>TRBD1|TRBJ1-1|TRBV6-5|NA
TGTGCCAGCAGTCGACAGGGGGTGGGGACTGAAGCTTTCTTT
CASSRQGVGTEAFF
>TRBD1|TRBJ1-1|TRBV18|NA
TGTGCCAGCTCATGGGACAGGGGGAGGGACACTGAAGCTTTCTTT
CASSWDRGRDTEAFF
>TRBD1|TRBJ1-6|TRBV6-5|NA
TGTGCCAGCAGTCGACAGGGAGATAATTCACCCCTCCACTTT
CASSRQGDNSPLHF
>TRBD1|TRBJ2-2|TRBV12-5|NA
TGTGCTAGTGGTTTGGTACAGGGGTACACCGGGGAGCTGTTTTTT
CASGLVQGYTGELFF
>TRBD1|TRBJ2-7|TRBV27|NA
TGTGCCAGCAGTCGAGTCGGGGGACAGGCCTACGAGCAGTACTTC
CASSRVGGQAYEQYF
>TRBD1|TRBJ1-4|TRBV9|NA
TGTGCCAGCAGCGATCGGGACAGGGGGAATGAAAAACTGTTTTTT
CASSDRDRGNEKLFF
>NA|TRBJ2-5|TRBV5-6|NA
TGTGCCAGCAGCTTGGGGCGGACAGTCCAAGAGACCCAGTACTTC
CASSLGRTVQETQYF
>NA|TRBJ1-5|TRBV29-1|once
TGCAGCGTTGCGGACACCTATAGCAATCAGCCCCAGCATTTT
CSVADTYSNQPQHF
>NA|TRBJ2-7|TRBV5-4|NA
TGTGCCAGCAGCCGCGGGCGGGACGAGCAGTACTTC
CASSRGRDEQYF
>NA|TRBJ2-7|TRBV4-2|few
TGTGCCAGCAGCCAAGATATGACTTTAAAAGGGAGTGAGCAGTACTTC
CASSQDMTLKGSEQYF
>TRBD1|TRBJ1-6|TRBV18|NA
TGTGCCAGCTCACCTGACAGGGACGCACCCCTCCACTTT
CASSPDRDAPLHF
>NA|TRBJ1-3|TRBV6-5|NA
TGTGCCAGCAGTTTCAGTGGCTCTGGAAACACCATATATTTT
CASSFSGSGNTIYF
>TRBD1|TRBJ1-5|TRBV30|NA
TGTGCCTATAGGACAGGGGCCAGCAATCAGCCCCAGCATTTT
CAYRTGASNQPQHF
>NA|TRBJ1-3|TRBV24-1|once
TGTGCCACCAGCGCCGCGGGGAGGGACTCTGGAAACACCATATATTTT
CATSAAGRDSGNTIYF
>NA|TRBJ1-2|TRBV29-1|NA
TGCAGTTCAGATCAGGACCCGGGGTATGGCTACACCTTC
CSSDQDPGYGYTF
>TRBD2|TRBJ2-3|TRBV6-5|NA
TGTGCCAGCAGTTACCTAGCGGGGGGAGGCACAGATACGCAGTATTTT
CASSYLAGGGTDTQYF
>NA|TRBJ1-6|TRBV11-2|NA
TGTGCCAGCAGCATTCGGACAGACTATAATTCACCCCTCCACTTT
CASSIRTDYNSPLHF
>TRBD1|TRBJ1-2|TRBV28|NA
TGTGCCAGCACAGGGGGCGCGAACTATGGCTACACCTTC
CASTGGANYGYTF
>TRBD1|TRBJ1-5|TRBV5-1|NA
TGCGCCAGCAGCGTGGGGGACAGCCTAGTTAATCAGCCCCAGCATTTT
CASSVGDSLVNQPQHF
>TRBD1|TRBJ1-5|TRBV6-5|NA
TGTGCCAGCAGTAGACAGGGTTTAGGAAATCAGCCCCAGCATTTT
CASSRQGLGNQPQHF
>NA|TRBJ2-3|TRBV21-1|NA
TGTGCCAGCAGCGCCGGGACAGGAGGACTAGCGGGGATCCCCACAGATACGCAGTATTTT
CASSAGTGGLAGIPTDTQYF
>NA|TRBJ1-1|TRBV4-3|NA
TGCGCCAGCAGCCACCAAACTAGGAGCGAAGCTTTCTTT
CASSHQTRSEAFF
>TRBD1|TRBJ1-4|TRBV7-2|NA
TGTGCCAGCAGCTTGGGACGCGGACAGGGGAATGAAAAACTGTTTTTT
CASSLGRGQGNEKLFF
>TRBD1|TRBJ1-1|TRBV3-1/TRBV3-2|NA
TGTGCCAGCAGCCAAGCGGACAGGGGTCCTGAAGCTTTCTTT
CASSQADRGPEAFF
>TRBD1|TRBJ1-5|TRBV3-1/TRBV3-2|NA
TGTGCCAGCAGATCCGGACAGGGTCAGCCCCAGCATTTT
CASRSGQGQPQHF